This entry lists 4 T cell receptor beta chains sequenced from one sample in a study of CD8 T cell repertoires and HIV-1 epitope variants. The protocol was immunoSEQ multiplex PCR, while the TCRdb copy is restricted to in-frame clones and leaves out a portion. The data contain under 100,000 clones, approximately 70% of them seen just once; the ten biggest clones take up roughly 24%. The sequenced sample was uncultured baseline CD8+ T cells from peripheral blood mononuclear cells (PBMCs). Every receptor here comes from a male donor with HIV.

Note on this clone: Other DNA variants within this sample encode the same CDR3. In nucleotides, the CDR3 is TGCAGCGTAGAGGGGGGAAACACCATATATTTT. As protein: CSVEGGNTIYF. The chain carries TRBV29-1 and TRBJ1-3; tentative D call: TRBD1 (5 bases). The CDR3 extends over 11 amino acids. V lost 6 bases, J lost 4 bases, and 7 bases lay in between. Germline V gene lookup returns CDR1 SQVTM and CDR2 ANQGSEA.

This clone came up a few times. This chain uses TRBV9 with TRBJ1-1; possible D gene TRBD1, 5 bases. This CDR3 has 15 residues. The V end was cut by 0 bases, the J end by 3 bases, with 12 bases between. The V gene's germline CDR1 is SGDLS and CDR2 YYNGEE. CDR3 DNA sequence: TGTGCCAGCAGCGTAGGGCAGGGTGGGGACACTGAAGCTTTCTTT. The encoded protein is CASSVGQGGDTEAFF. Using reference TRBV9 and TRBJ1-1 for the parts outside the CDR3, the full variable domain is DSGVTQTPKHLITATGQRVTLRCSPRSGDLSVYWYQQSLDQGLQFLIQYYNGEERAKGNILERFSAQQFPDLHSELNLSSLELGDSALYFCASSVGQGGDTEAFFGQGTRLTVV.

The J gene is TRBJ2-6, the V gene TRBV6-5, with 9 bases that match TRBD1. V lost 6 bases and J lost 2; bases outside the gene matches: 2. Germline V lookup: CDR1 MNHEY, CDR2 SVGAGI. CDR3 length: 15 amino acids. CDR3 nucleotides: TGTGCCAGCAGCCGGGACAGGGCTGGGGCCAACGTCCTGACTTTC. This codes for CASSRDRAGANVLTF.

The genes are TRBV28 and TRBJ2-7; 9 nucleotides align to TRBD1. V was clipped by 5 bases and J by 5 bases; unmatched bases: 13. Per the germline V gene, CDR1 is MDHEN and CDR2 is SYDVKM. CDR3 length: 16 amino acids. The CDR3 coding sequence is TGTGCCAGCAGTCCAGCCGGGACAGGGAGGTTTAACGAGCAGTACTTC. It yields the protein CASSPAGTGRFNEQYF.